The TCR beta chain described here comes from a study of long-term antiretroviral therapy in people with HIV. No donor had fewer than one pre-ART PBMC sample or fewer than two post-ART PBMC samples. Researchers report immunoSEQ v3.0 was run at survey level. Measured with immunoSEQ multiplex PCR; TCRdb has only the in-frame clones, and not every one. The profile shows 25,000 to 40,000 clones, roughly 95% of them singletons. Turning to this clone: Its antigen is still unknown.

Study observations and caveats: No data were available on ART adherence, viral resistance or therapy changes. HIV repertoires had narrower CDR3 length ranges than controls. After ART, diversity increased yet remained lower than transplant donor controls.

This sample comprised unsorted PBMCs, obtained approximately 6.5 years after starting antiretroviral therapy. This TCR came from a man aged 30 to 39 with HIV.

The CDR3 region is CASSPRTENYGYTF. The DNA for the CDR3 is TGTGCCAGCAGCCCTCGGACGGAGAACTATGGCTACACCTTC. The chain couples TRBV9 to TRBJ1-2, with D hard to call. Germline values: CDR1 SGDLS, CDR2 YYNGEE. V lost 4 bases to trimming and J lost 2 bases, with 12 bases between them. The CDR3 covers 14 residues.